These 10 T cell receptor beta chains originate from one sample sequenced in a study of CD8 T cells in ankylosing spondylitis. TCRdb processed the 5' RACE reads anew with MiXCR; each CDR3 protein has one entry. The sample yields about 230,000 distinct CDR3 sequences, 7.5% to 9.5% seen once. Sequencing was carried out using blood, either unsorted or a sorted T cell fraction (not recorded which). These TCRs come from a female donor with ankylosing spondylitis or in good health (not recorded which).

This clonotype was picked up many times. The chain recombines TRBV5-4 with TRBJ2-2; 10 positions match TRBD1. The CDR3 runs to 16 residues. Germline assignment: CDR1 SGHNT and CDR2 YYREEE (reference sequence). Losses at the gene ends were 4 bases for V and 5 bases for J; bases not matched to a gene: 8. As DNA, the CDR3 is TGTGCCAGCAGCGATTGGACAGGGGGTCGGACCGGGGAGCTGTTTTTT. This translates into CASSDWTGGRTGELFF.

This clonotype was counted many times. This chain joins TRBV11-2 and TRBJ1-4; D might be TRBD1 (6 bases). The germline CDR1 and CDR2 sequences are SGHAT and FQNNGV. The CDR3 runs 14 residues. Trimming pared 3 bases from V and 8 bases from J, leaving 13 bases between. The CDR3 bases are TGTGCCAGCAGCTTTGGGGGGCGTGGAGAAAAACTGTTTTTT. It translates to CASSFGGRGEKLFF.

The table lists this clonotype with many counts. The V gene is TRBV20-1, the J gene TRBJ2-1, with D unresolved. Trimming removed 2 bases from V and 4 bases from J, with 6 bases in between. The CDR3 contains 12 residues. Germline V gene data show CDR1 as DFQATT and CDR2 as SNEGSKA (reference sequence). The CDR3 DNA reads TGCAGTGCTAGACTTGTTTACAATGAGCAGTTCTTC. It yields the protein CSARLVYNEQFF.

The V gene is TRBV7-3, the J gene TRBJ2-2; no reliable D call. The CDR3 has 14 amino acids. Germline V lookup: CDR1 SGHTA, CDR2 FQGTGA. V was trimmed by 3 bases and J by 4 bases, leaving 9 bases between them. CDR3 in amino acids: CASSLTRSTGELFF. The CDR3 DNA reads TGTGCCAGCAGCTTGACACGATCCACCGGGGAGCTGTTTTTT. The full variable domain, completed using reference TRBV7-3 and TRBJ2-2, is GAGVSQTPSNKVTEKGKYVELRCDPISGHTALYWYRQSLGQGPEFLIYFQGTGAADDSGLPNDRFFAVRPEGSVSTLKIQRTERGDSAVYLCASSLTRSTGELFFGEGSRLTVL.

The genes are TRBV18 and TRBJ1-2; D ambiguous. The CDR3 runs 10 residues. The ends were cut back, 5 bases at V and 8 bases at J, with 6 bases in the middle. The germline gives CDR1 KGHSH, CDR2 LQKENI. This CDR3 is CASSDGGYTF. The CDR3 region has the DNA TGTGCCAGCTCAGATGGGGGCTACACCTTC.

Remarks on this clonotype: A much larger clone lies one base from this, so it may be a read error. This chain links TRBV28 with TRBJ2-6; D is ambiguous. From germline, CDR1 is MDHEN and CDR2 SYDVKM. The CDR3 is 12 residues long. CDR3: CASKSGTNVLTF. CDR3 in DNA: TGTGCCAGCAAAAGTGGGACCAACGTCCTGACTTTC.

Ten or more counts support this clonotype. The rearrangement uses TRBV9 and TRBJ1-1, with D tentatively TRBD1 (6 bases). Trimming pared 2 bases from V and 11 bases from J, leaving 13 bases between. This CDR3 comprises 12 residues. Germline values: CDR1 SGDLS, CDR2 YYNGEE. The CDR3 DNA sequence: TGTGCCAGCAGCGTGGGAGGGGGGAGGGCTTTCTTT. Its translation: CASSVGGGRAFF.

This clonotype has a count of ten or more. The chain employs TRBV6-5 and TRBJ1-4; no firm D call. Germline CDR1 and CDR2: MNHEY and SVGAGI. The CDR3 length is 16 residues. Trimming took 3 bases from V and 7 from J, leaving 18 bases between them. CDR3 amino acids: CASSYSLFSDLEKLFF. The CDR3 coding sequence is TGTGCCAGCAGTTATTCCCTTTTTTCCGACCTTGAAAAACTGTTTTTT.

This clonotype was seen ten or more times. The gene calls are TRBV20-1 and TRBJ1-1; D unclear. Germline V gene sequence: CDR1 DFQATT, CDR2 SNEGSKA (reference sequence). Between the trimmed V and J ends, which lost 6 bases and 0 bases, there was a span of 11 bases. The CDR3 length is 13 residues. The CDR3 DNA is TGCAGTGCACCCCCCCTTGTGAACACTGAAGCTTTCTTT. Amino acids: CSAPPLVNTEAFF.

The chain combines TRBV11-2 with TRBJ2-3; no reliable D call. V gave up 2 bases and J gave up 2 bases, with 11 bases separating them. The CDR3 length is 15 residues. Germline loops: CDR1 SGHAT, CDR2 FQNNGV. The CDR3: CASSLRNPNTDTQYF. DNA for the CDR3: TGTGCCAGCAGCTTAAGGAACCCCAACACAGATACGCAGTATTTT.